This T cell receptor beta chain was recovered during a study of breast tumors, draining lymph nodes, adjacent tissues. This clonotype came up a few times. Axillary draining lymph nodes of breast cancer patients supplied the node samples. Via MiXCR, TCRdb re-called the multiplex PCR reads, giving one row per CDR3 protein. The sample has about 230,000 distinct CDR3 sequences, about 34% seen once; the top ten hold 1.3% to 1.5%. From germline, CDR1 is MNHEY and CDR2 SVGEGT. The CDR3 runs 14 residues. The V end lost 5 bases, the J end lost 5 bases, and 16 bases lay between the germline ends. This TCR was sampled from a female donor with breast cancer. Some clones in this sample may be carry-over from other donors' samples. Sequencing was carried out using axillary lymph node tissue. The chain has TRBV6-2 or TRBV6-3 and TRBJ2-7, with D possibly being TRBD1 (6 bases). Here the CDR3 DNA reads TGTGCCAGCAGTCACACCCCGGACAGTCACGAGCAGTACTTC. Protein: CASSHTPDSHEQYF.